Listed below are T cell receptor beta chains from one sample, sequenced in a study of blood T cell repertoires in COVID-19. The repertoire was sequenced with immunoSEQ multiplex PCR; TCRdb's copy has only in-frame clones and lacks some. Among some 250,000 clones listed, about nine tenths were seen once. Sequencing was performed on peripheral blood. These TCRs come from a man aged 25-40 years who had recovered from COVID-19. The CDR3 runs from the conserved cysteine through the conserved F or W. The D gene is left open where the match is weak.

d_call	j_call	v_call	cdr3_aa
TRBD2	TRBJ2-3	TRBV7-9	CASSSRLAGRTDTQYF
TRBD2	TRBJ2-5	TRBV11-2	CASSPTSGGAVETQYF
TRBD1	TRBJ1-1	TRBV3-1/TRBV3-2	CASSLGTGWATEAFF
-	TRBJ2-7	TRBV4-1	CASSQEHIAYEQYF
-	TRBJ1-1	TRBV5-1	CASSLVRANTEAFF
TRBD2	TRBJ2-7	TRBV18	CASSPPVGGGSSYEQYF
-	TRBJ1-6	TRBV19	CASSPLINSPLHF
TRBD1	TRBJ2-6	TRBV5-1	CASTRTGGSGANVLTF
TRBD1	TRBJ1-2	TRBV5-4	CASSLQGAGGYTF
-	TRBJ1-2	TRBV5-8	CASSPRYINYGYTF
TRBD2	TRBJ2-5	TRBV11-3	CASSLGGRGGRETQYF
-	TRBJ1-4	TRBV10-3	CAISESANEKLFF
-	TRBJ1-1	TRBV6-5	CASSYGPYDTEAFF
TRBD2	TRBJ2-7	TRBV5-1	CASSLEGGGSYEQYF
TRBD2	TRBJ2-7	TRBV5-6	CASSSGLAGDSYEQYF
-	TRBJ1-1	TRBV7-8	CASSLAGGNTEAFF
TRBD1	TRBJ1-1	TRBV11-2	CASSSRTGSRTEAFF
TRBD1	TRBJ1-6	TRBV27	CASSSTGGDTYNSPLHF